The clone carrying this TCR beta chain has ten or more counts. No antigen is known for it. TCRdb passed the 5' RACE reads through MiXCR, listing each CDR3 protein once. The table has roughly 230,000 distinct CDR3 sequences, roughly 8.2% seen once. The data stem from a study of CD8 T cells in ankylosing spondylitis. Whole-study findings and limits: Prior work had noted some motif variants in reactive arthritis blood and synovial fluid. Disease-linked clones proved CD8+ and comparatively uncommon in peripheral blood. A TCR beta motif of under 10 highly homologous variants seemed to mark ankylosing spondylitis blood.

The CDR3 runs to 15 residues. CDR1 is SGHAT and CDR2 is FQNNGV in the germline V gene. Deletions cut 5 bases from V and 3 bases from J, with 16 bases between. The sample taken for sequencing was blood, either unsorted or a sorted T cell fraction (not recorded which). The V call is TRBV11-2, the J call TRBJ1-1; D ambiguous. This sequence originates from a female donor with ankylosing spondylitis or in good health (not recorded which). The CDR3 sequence is CASSLSLTGYTEAFF. The CDR3 DNA reads TGTGCCAGCAGCCTTTCGCTGACGGGGTACACTGAAGCTTTCTTT.